This entry is about one T cell receptor (beta chain). Indicated time point: pretreatment peripheral blood. It was locally advanced or metastatic urothelial carcinoma that patients had. The sample belongs to a study of PD-L1 blockade in urothelial cancer. Spike-ins of synthetic TCR analog templates went into each PCR. This table comes from immunoSEQ multiplex PCR, and its TCRdb copy is limited to in-frame clones, with some not included. There are around 79,000 clones in the sample; 85% occur only once, and roughly 6.6% lies in the top ten. The sequenced sample was PBMCs, obtained around atezolizumab (anti-PD-L1) treatment. The TCR originated in a man between 35 and 55 years old with urothelial cancer.

In nucleotides, the CDR3 is TGCGCCAGCAGCCAAGGTGGACCGGGGATCGGGGAGCAGTACTTC. Amino acid sequence: CASSQGGPGIGEQYF. The chain links TRBV4-3 to TRBJ2-7; a possible D gene is TRBD2 (5 bases). V shed 1 base and J shed 7 bases, with 17 bases lying between them. The germline V gene has CDR1 LGHNA and CDR2 YSLEER. The CDR3 extends over 15 amino acids.